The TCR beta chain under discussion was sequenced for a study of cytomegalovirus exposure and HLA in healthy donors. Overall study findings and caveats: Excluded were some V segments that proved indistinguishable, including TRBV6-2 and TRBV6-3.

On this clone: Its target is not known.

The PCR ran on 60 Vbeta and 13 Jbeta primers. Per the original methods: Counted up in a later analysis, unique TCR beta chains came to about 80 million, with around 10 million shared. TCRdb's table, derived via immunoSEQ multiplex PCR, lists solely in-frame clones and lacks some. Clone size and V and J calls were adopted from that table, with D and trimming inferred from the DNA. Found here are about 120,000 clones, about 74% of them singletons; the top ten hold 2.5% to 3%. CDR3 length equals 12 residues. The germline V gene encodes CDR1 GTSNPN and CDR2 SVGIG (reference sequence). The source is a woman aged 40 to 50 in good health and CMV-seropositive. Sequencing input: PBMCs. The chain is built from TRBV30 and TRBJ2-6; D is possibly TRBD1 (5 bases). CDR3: CGATAGANVLTF. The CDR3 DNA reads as TGTGGTGCGACAGCTGGGGCCAACGTCCTGACTTTC.